These 32 T cell receptor beta chains were all obtained from the same sample, sequenced in a study of human T cells and chemical hapten exposure. The sample's time point: patch test 1, 2 weeks after DPC sensitization. This sample's treatment: therapeutic diphenylcyclopropenone sensitization with weekly scalp DPC. From whole blood left unfractionated, total RNA was extracted. TCRdb fed the RACE reads into MiXCR, producing one record per CDR3 protein. The repertoire holds 50,000 or so distinct CDR3 sequences, with 8% to 13% as singletons. The sample here was whole blood, taken in connection with sensitization to the hapten diphenylcyclopropenone (DPC). The receptors stem from a woman in her forties with alopecia areata. Some clones in this sample may be carry-over from other donors' samples.

This clonotype was seen a handful of times. The chain combines TRBV5-1 with TRBJ2-7, with 7 nucleotides matching TRBD1. CDR1 and CDR2 (germline): SGHRS, YFSETQ. CDR3 length equals 13 residues. The trim removed 3 bases at V and 3 bases at J, leaving 3 bases unmatched. CDR3 region: CASSWGQSYEQYF. The CDR3 DNA follows: TGCGCCAGCAGCTGGGGACAGAGCTACGAGCAGTACTTC. The entire variable domain, with the rest obtained from reference TRBV5-1 and TRBJ2-7, is as follows: KAGVTQTPRYLIKTRGQQVTLSCSPISGHRSVSWYQQTPGQGLQFLFEYFSETQRNKGNFPGRFSGRQFSNSRSEMNVSTLELGDSALYLCASSWGQSYEQYFGPGTRLTVT.

A few counts support this clonotype. V and J are TRBV28 and TRBJ1-6; no clear D. Trimming took off 7 bases at V and 9 bases at J, with 13 bases between the two ends. CDR1 and CDR2 (germline): MDHEN, SYDVKM. This CDR3 is 13 amino acids long. For the CDR3, the DNA is TGTGCCAGCAAACCGGGAAGCGGTTCACCCCTCCACTTT. Translation: CASKPGSGSPLHF.

This clonotype was picked up many times. V gene TRBV7-9 combines with J gene TRBJ2-1; D unresolved. The CDR3 is 11 residues long. The germline V gene has CDR1 SEHNR and CDR2 FQNEAQ (reference sequence). V was trimmed by 11 bases and J by 2 bases, leaving 7 bases between them. The CDR3 nucleotides are TGTGCCGCTACCCCCTACAATGAGCAGTTCTTC. It translates to CAATPYNEQFF.

The chain recombines TRBV7-8 with TRBJ2-5; D perhaps matches TRBD1 (6 bases). CDR3 size: 14 residues. Germline V CDR1 and CDR2: SGHVS, FQNEAQ. Deletions cut 5 bases from V and 4 bases from J, with 14 bases between. CDR3 nucleotide sequence: TGTGCCAGCAGCCCTTCTTCAGGGGTAGAGACCCAGTACTTC. Its protein product is CASSPSSGVETQYF.

The table lists this clonotype with many counts. This chain links TRBV9 with TRBJ2-3; 7 bases are a match to TRBD2. V lost 3 bases, J lost 2 bases, and 3 bases stayed unmatched. The CDR3 is made up of 14 amino acids. Germline V CDR1 and CDR2: SGDLS, YYNGEE. Written as DNA, the CDR3 is TGTGCCAGCAGCGCCAGCGGGGTCACAGATACGCAGTATTTT. This sequence encodes CASSASGVTDTQYF.

This clonotype has more than one count but fewer than ten. J is TRBJ1-6 and V is TRBV10-2, with 7 bases that match TRBD1. This CDR3 has 16 amino acids. With V trimmed by 0 bases and J by 8 bases, 7 bases remained unmatched. The germline CDR1 and CDR2 sequences are WSHSY and SAAADI. The CDR3 sequence: CASSESHRGGYSPLHF. In DNA form, the CDR3 reads TGCGCCAGCAGTGAGTCGCACAGGGGAGGTTATTCACCCCTCCACTTT.

This clonotype was seen repeatedly, ten times or more. V gene TRBV28 combines with J gene TRBJ1-3; D is perhaps TRBD1 (5 bases). The CDR3 has 15 residues. Trimming cost V 2 bases and J 0 bases, with 8 bases left between them. CDR1 MDHEN and CDR2 SYDVKM come from the germline V gene. CDR3 bases: TGTGCCAGCAGTTTAGCAGGGAGCTCTGGAAACACCATATATTTT. Translated, it gives CASSLAGSSGNTIYF.

This clonotype was picked up a small number of times. The chain links TRBV5-1 to TRBJ2-1, with 10 bases fitting TRBD2. Germline V gene sequence: CDR1 SGHRS, CDR2 YFSETQ. After removal of 5 bases from V and 3 bases from J, the junction contained 8 bases not matched to a gene. The CDR3 runs 16 residues. The CDR3 sequence is CASSIPSGSLYNEQFF. The CDR3 DNA sequence: TGCGCCAGCAGTATCCCTAGCGGGAGCCTCTACAATGAGCAGTTCTTC.

This clonotype was observed many times. V is TRBV19 and J is TRBJ1-2; unclear D gene. CDR1 and CDR2 from the germline V gene are LNHDA and SQIVND (reference sequence). The CDR3 is 11 residues long. Trimming pared 4 bases from V and 2 bases from J, leaving 2 bases between. CDR3 amino acids: CASSTNYGYTF. In DNA, the CDR3 is TGTGCCAGTAGTACCAACTATGGCTACACCTTC.

The V gene is TRBV6-4, the J gene TRBJ2-4; D uncertain. The CDR3 is 15 residues long. V was clipped by 5 bases and J by 3 bases, with 14 bases between them. The germline gives CDR1 MRHNA, CDR2 SNTAGT. CDR3 DNA sequence: TGTGCCAGCAGTCGAGCAGATACGATCAAAAACATTCAGTACTTC. Translation: CASSRADTIKNIQYF.

This clonotype was observed at least ten times. The chain carries TRBV6-6 and TRBJ1-1, with 11 bases identical to TRBD1. Germline V gene data show CDR1 as MNHNY and CDR2 as SVGAGI (reference sequence). The V and J ends lost 2 bases and 0 bases, in that order; junction bases with no gene match: 11. The CDR3 contains 19 residues. CDR3 protein: CASSYPFGQGAVVNTEAFF. The CDR3 region has the DNA TGTGCCAGCAGTTACCCTTTCGGACAGGGGGCTGTTGTGAACACTGAAGCTTTCTTT.

The V gene is TRBV12-3 or TRBV12-4, the J gene TRBJ2-5, with D perhaps TRBD2 (5 bases). Trimming removed 6 bases at V and 5 bases at J, with 16 bases between. The CDR3 covers 14 residues. Here the CDR3 DNA reads TGTGCCAGCAGCCCGACTTTGGGCGGGGAGACCCAGTACTTC. Translating gives CASSPTLGGETQYF.

This clonotype was observed a few times. The genes are TRBV20-1 and TRBJ1-2; 9 bases agree with TRBD1. Germline values: CDR1 DFQATT, CDR2 SNEGSKA (reference sequence). The ends lost 1 base at V and 6 bases at J; junction bases unmatched: 3. The CDR3 runs to 13 residues. The CDR3, as DNA: TGCAGTGCTAGAGCACAGGGGGCTGATGGCTACACCTTC. Encoded protein: CSARAQGADGYTF.

This clonotype has a handful of counts. One end of the junction is discordant with germline, which a read error may explain. The rearrangement uses TRBV7-7 and TRBJ1-1; 8 nucleotides agree with TRBD1. Germline V gene data show CDR1 as SSHAT and CDR2 as FNYEAQ (reference sequence). The length of the CDR3 is 17 residues. The CDR3, as DNA: TGTGCTAGCAGCTTATGGACAGGGCTACCGAAGGACACTGAAGCTTTCTTT. Translated, it gives CASSLWTGLPKDTEAFF. Based on the CDR3 plus reference TRBV7-7 and TRBJ1-1, the full variable domain is GAGVSQSPRYKVTKRGQDVTLRCDPISSHATLYWYQQALGQGPEFLTYFNYEAQPDKSGLPSDRFSAERPEGSISTLTIQRTEQRDSAMYRCASSLWTGLPKDTEAFFGQGTRLTVV.

This clonotype came up many times. The genes are TRBV3-1 and TRBJ2-7, with TRBD2 matching 11 bases. From germline, CDR1 is LGHDT and CDR2 YNNKEL (reference sequence). V gave up 5 bases and J gave up 5 bases; unmatched junction bases: 5. This CDR3 is built from 14 residues. In nucleotides, the CDR3 is TGTGCCAGCAGCACGGGACTAGCGGCCCACGAGCAGTACTTC. It yields the protein CASSTGLAAHEQYF.

This clonotype was seen a handful of times. This chain joins TRBV6-5 and TRBJ1-5, with no clear D. CDR1 is MNHEY, CDR2 SVGAGI, per germline. The CDR3 spans 18 residues. V lost 0 bases to trimming and J lost 2 bases, with 17 bases between them. CDR3 sequence: CASSYSPLGYGGNQPQHF. The CDR3 bases are TGTGCCAGCAGTTACTCCCCACTGGGCTATGGAGGCAATCAGCCCCAGCATTTT.

CDR3 nucleotides: TGCAGCGCCTATCTGTCCAGGAATCAAGAGACCCAGTACTTC. It is translated as CSAYLSRNQETQYF. The chain uses TRBV29-1 and TRBJ2-5; D gene unclear. With 7 bases removed from V and 2 bases from J, the gap between germline ends came to 17 bases. The germline CDR1 and CDR2 sequences are SQVTM and ANQGSEA. The length of the CDR3 is 14 residues.

This clonotype showed up just a few times. The gene calls are TRBV7-9 and TRBJ1-1; D possibly corresponds to TRBD1 (5 bases). V was pared by 5 bases and J by 0 bases, with 13 bases between. CDR3 length: 15 amino acids. In germline, CDR1 is SEHNR, CDR2 FQNEAQ (reference sequence). This CDR3 is CASSPVVRVNTEAFF. In DNA form, the CDR3 reads TGTGCCAGCAGCCCCGTCGTCAGGGTGAACACTGAAGCTTTCTTT.

This chain joins TRBV20-1 and TRBJ2-3; 8 nucleotides match TRBD2. The CDR3 length is 16 residues. The V gene end was trimmed by 6 bases and the J gene end by 0 bases; junction bases not matched to a gene: 11. Germline V gene sequence: CDR1 DFQATT, CDR2 SNEGSKA (reference sequence). As DNA, the CDR3 is TGCAGTGCCATGCCCCTGGAGCGGGGGAGCACAGATACGCAGTATTTT. Residues: CSAMPLERGSTDTQYF.

This clonotype has at least ten counts. The genes are TRBV6-2 or TRBV6-3 and TRBJ1-1; 7 positions agree with TRBD1. V shed 6 bases and J 1 base; nucleotides not matched to a gene: 5. This CDR3 comprises 14 residues. Looked up from germline, CDR1 is MNHEY and CDR2 is SVGEGT. The chain's CDR3 is CASRAGTENTEAFF. The CDR3 DNA reads TGTGCCAGCAGGGCCGGGACAGAGAACACTGAAGCTTTCTTT.

This clonotype occurred many times. CDR3 in amino acids: CSARLAGSYEQYF. The DNA for the CDR3 is TGCAGTGCACGGCTAGCGGGGTCCTACGAGCAGTACTTC. This chain links TRBV20-1 with TRBJ2-7; 9 nucleotides match TRBD2. With V trimmed by 6 bases and J by 1 base, 4 bases remained unmatched. Germline assignment: CDR1 DFQATT and CDR2 SNEGSKA (reference sequence). The CDR3 covers 13 residues.

This clonotype was seen a few times. The V and J genes are TRBV11-2 and TRBJ2-1; TRBD1 is a possible D gene (6 bases). Germline assignment: CDR1 SGHAT and CDR2 FQNNGV. The CDR3 totals 14 residues. V was pared by 5 bases and J by 7 bases, with 15 bases between. CDR3 sequence (DNA): TGTGCCAGCAGCCCTAACCCAGGGGTTAATGAGCAGTTCTTC. It yields the protein CASSPNPGVNEQFF. Filled out from reference TRBV11-2 and TRBJ2-1, the complete variable domain reads EAGVAQSPRYKIIEKRQSVAFWCNPISGHATLYWYQQILGQGPKLLIQFQNNGVVDDSQLPKDRFSAERLKGVDSTLKIQPAKLEDSAVYLCASSPNPGVNEQFFGPGTRLTVL.

This clonotype has at least ten counts. The chain joins TRBV29-1 to TRBJ2-5; D unresolved. This CDR3 spans 13 amino acids. Germline assignment: CDR1 SQVTM and CDR2 ANQGSEA. Trimming left V 5 bases short and J 1 base short, with 11 bases between. This chain's CDR3 is CSVSTDGQETQYF. Written as DNA, the CDR3 is TGCAGCGTTTCGACGGACGGCCAAGAGACCCAGTACTTC.

In its sample, this clonotype was seen a few times. The rearrangement uses TRBV18 and TRBJ2-7; the D is unclear. CDR1 is KGHSH and CDR2 is LQKENI in the germline V gene. Trimming removed 3 bases at V and 2 bases at J, with 17 bases between. This CDR3 is 16 amino acids long. The CDR3 DNA reads TGTGCCAGCTCACCGACGACCAAGAGGACCCCCTACGAGCAGTACTTC. It encodes CASSPTTKRTPYEQYF.

The rearrangement uses TRBV12-3 or TRBV12-4 and TRBJ2-3; 8 bases are a match to TRBD2. Trimming removed 0 bases from V and 0 bases from J; junction bases left unmatched: 5. This CDR3 has 17 amino acids. This CDR3 reads CASSLARLASSTDTQYF. The CDR3, as DNA: TGTGCCAGCAGTTTAGCGCGACTAGCGTCAAGCACAGATACGCAGTATTTT.

In this sample, this clonotype turned up many times. CDR3 sequence reads: CAWGYTGESPLHF. CDR3 DNA sequence: TGTGCCTGGGGGTACACGGGCGAGTCACCCCTCCACTTT. This chain joins TRBV30 and TRBJ1-6, with D uncertain. Trimming removed 5 bases from V and 10 bases from J, with 15 bases in between. The CDR3 totals 13 residues. The germline CDR1 and CDR2 sequences are GTSNPN and SVGIG (reference sequence).

The V and J genes are TRBV2 and TRBJ1-1; D is unclear. Germline-derived CDR1 and CDR2 are SNHLY and FYNNEI. This CDR3 has 14 residues. V lost 8 bases and J 0 bases, leaving 13 bases between the germline ends. CDR3 residues: CASATRTVNTEAFF. DNA for the CDR3: TGTGCCAGCGCGACACGGACGGTGAACACTGAAGCTTTCTTT.

The chain uses TRBV11-2 and TRBJ2-5; TRBD2 matches 12 bases. This CDR3 contains 17 residues. CDR1 and CDR2 (germline): SGHAT, FQNNGV. With V trimmed by 3 bases and J by 5 bases, 10 bases remained unmatched. The CDR3, as DNA: TGTGCCAGCAGCTTCAGAAGACTAGCGGGAGTGAATGAGACCCAGTACTTC. Protein product: CASSFRRLAGVNETQYF.

The J gene is TRBJ1-1, the V gene TRBV2; tentative D call: TRBD1 (5 bases). The ends were cut back, 6 bases at V and 2 bases at J, with 13 bases in the middle. In germline, CDR1 is SNHLY, CDR2 FYNNEI. The CDR3 sequence is 14 residues long. CDR3 amino acids: CASRGRQLNTEAFF. CDR3 nucleotides: TGTGCCAGCAGGGGTAGACAGCTAAACACTGAAGCTTTCTTT.

V usage is TRBV28 and J usage is TRBJ2-7; D unresolved. This CDR3 is 10 amino acids long. CDR1 is MDHEN, CDR2 SYDVKM, per germline. The CDR3 region is CATYIYEQYF. The CDR3 DNA reads TGTGCTACCTACATCTACGAGCAGTACTTC.

This clonotype appeared many times. The chain is built from TRBV24-1 and TRBJ1-1; 8 bases line up with TRBD1. Germline V CDR1 and CDR2: KGHDR, SFDVKD. The CDR3 contains 16 residues. The V segment lost 3 bases and the J segment 1 base; nucleotides outside the gene matches: 6. The chain's CDR3 is CATSDRLTGENTEAFF. CDR3 nucleotide sequence: TGTGCCACCAGTGATAGACTGACAGGGGAGAACACTGAAGCTTTCTTT.

As concerns this clonotype: A read error may produce the germline difference seen at one junction end. The V call is TRBV19, the J call TRBJ2-7; D gene ambiguous. Germline V gene lookup returns CDR1 LNHDA and CDR2 SQIVND (reference sequence). The CDR3 is 14 residues long. CDR3 sequence reads: CASSIRHLTYELYF. In DNA, the CDR3 is TGTGCCAGTAGTATTCGACATCTTACCTACGAGCTGTACTTC.